Listed below are T cell receptor beta chains from one sample, sequenced in a study of HIV-infected patients and healthy controls. TCRdb re-called the 5' RACE reads with MiXCR, one entry per CDR3 protein. The table has roughly 25,000 distinct CDR3 sequences, 8.5% to 9% seen once. The specimen sequenced was blood. All receptors derive from an adult in good health. CDR3s include the opening cysteine and the closing phenylalanine or tryptophan. D genes are given only for firm matches. Where a row states a size, it is once, few, many or the class of an expanded clone; other rows omit it.

v_gene: TRBV6-2/TRBV6-3
d_gene: -
j_gene: TRBJ2-6
abundance: many
CDR3aa: CATSTGFGANVLTF
CDR3nt: TGTGCCACCAGCACAGGGTTCGGGGCCAACGTCCTGACTTTC

v_gene: TRBV5-5
d_gene: TRBD1
j_gene: TRBJ2-7
abundance: medium-sized
CDR3aa: CASSTGTATYEQYF
CDR3nt: TGTGCCAGCAGCACCGGGACAGCCACCTACGAGCAGTACTTC

v_gene: TRBV5-8
d_gene: -
j_gene: TRBJ2-5
abundance: many
CDR3aa: CATLRVQETQYF
CDR3nt: TGTGCCACTTTACGGGTCCAAGAGACCCAGTACTTC

v_gene: TRBV3-1
d_gene: -
j_gene: TRBJ2-2
abundance: many
CDR3aa: CASSQVPSRTGELFF
CDR3nt: TGTGCCAGCAGCCAAGTGCCTAGCAGGACCGGGGAGCTGTTTTTT

v_gene: TRBV5-1
d_gene: TRBD1
j_gene: TRBJ1-4
abundance: few
CDR3aa: CASSSTGATNEKLFF
CDR3nt: TGCGCCAGCAGCTCGACAGGGGCAACTAATGAAAAACTGTTTTTT

v_gene: TRBV27
d_gene: TRBD1
j_gene: TRBJ1-5
abundance: -
CDR3aa: CASSFSGGRFSNQPQHF
CDR3nt: TGTGCCAGCAGTTTTTCAGGGGGAAGGTTTAGCAATCAGCCCCAGCATTTT

v_gene: TRBV20-1
d_gene: -
j_gene: TRBJ2-7
abundance: many
CDR3aa: CSARDGRQDYEQYF
CDR3nt: TGCAGTGCTAGAGATGGTAGGCAGGACTACGAGCAGTACTTC

v_gene: TRBV29-1
d_gene: -
j_gene: TRBJ2-3
abundance: -
CDR3aa: CSVGVGTSDTQYF
CDR3nt: TGCAGCGTTGGGGTGGGGACATCAGATACGCAGTATTTT

v_gene: TRBV5-1
d_gene: -
j_gene: TRBJ1-5
abundance: many
CDR3aa: CASSSDGSRGRGYRNQPQHF
CDR3nt: TGCGCCAGCAGCTCCGACGGATCCAGGGGAAGGGGATATAGGAATCAGCCCCAGCATTTT

v_gene: TRBV18
d_gene: -
j_gene: TRBJ2-5
abundance: medium-sized
CDR3aa: CASSPHQETQYF
CDR3nt: TGTGCCAGCTCACCCCACCAAGAGACCCAGTACTTC

v_gene: TRBV20-1
d_gene: -
j_gene: TRBJ2-5
abundance: many
CDR3aa: CSARDFGGLPPETQYF
CDR3nt: TGCAGTGCTAGAGATTTTGGTGGACTCCCGCCCGAGACCCAGTACTTC

v_gene: TRBV3-1
d_gene: TRBD2
j_gene: TRBJ2-1
abundance: many
CDR3aa: CASSQDSGTSGDNEQFF
CDR3nt: TGTGCCAGCAGCCAAGATTCGGGGACTAGCGGGGACAATGAGCAGTTCTTC

v_gene: TRBV7-2
d_gene: -
j_gene: TRBJ2-3
abundance: many
CDR3aa: CASSVLGTGPDTQYF
CDR3nt: TGTGCCAGCAGCGTCCTTGGGACCGGCCCAGATACGCAGTATTTT

v_gene: TRBV18
d_gene: TRBD1
j_gene: TRBJ1-2
abundance: many
CDR3aa: CASSADRVGYGYTF
CDR3nt: TGTGCCAGCTCGGCCGACAGGGTCGGCTATGGCTACACCTTC

v_gene: TRBV6-4
d_gene: -
j_gene: TRBJ1-4
abundance: many
CDR3aa: CASSRGPTNEKLFF
CDR3nt: TGTGCCAGCAGCAGGGGACCAACTAATGAAAAACTGTTTTTT

v_gene: TRBV6-6
d_gene: -
j_gene: TRBJ1-1
abundance: many
CDR3aa: CASSYSKSAAEAFF
CDR3nt: TGTGCCAGCAGTTACTCGAAATCCGCGGCTGAAGCTTTCTTT

v_gene: TRBV27
d_gene: -
j_gene: TRBJ1-1
abundance: medium-sized
CDR3aa: CASSWGGGRVNTEAFF
CDR3nt: TGTGCCAGCAGTTGGGGCGGGGGTCGGGTAAACACTGAAGCTTTCTTT

v_gene: TRBV5-4
d_gene: -
j_gene: TRBJ2-7
abundance: few
CDR3aa: CASSRRGDLAEQYF
CDR3nt: TGTGCCAGCAGCCGCCGAGGGGATTTGGCCGAGCAGTACTTC

v_gene: TRBV6-6
d_gene: -
j_gene: TRBJ2-2
abundance: few
CDR3aa: CASSYSRPNTGELFF
CDR3nt: TGTGCCAGCAGTTACTCGCGTCCCAACACCGGGGAGCTGTTTTTT

v_gene: TRBV7-9
d_gene: TRBD1
j_gene: TRBJ2-3
abundance: few
CDR3aa: CASSSPTGWGTDTQYF
CDR3nt: TGTGCCAGCAGCTCGCCGACAGGGTGGGGGACAGATACGCAGTATTTT

v_gene: TRBV5-1
d_gene: TRBD1
j_gene: TRBJ1-4
abundance: many
CDR3aa: CASSTGGTDNEKLFF
CDR3nt: TGCGCCAGCAGCACCGGAGGGACAGATAATGAAAAACTGTTTTTT

v_gene: TRBV5-1
d_gene: -
j_gene: TRBJ2-6
abundance: many
CDR3aa: CASSATSGHGANVLTF
CDR3nt: TGCGCCAGCAGCGCTACTTCTGGGCACGGGGCCAACGTCCTGACTTTC

v_gene: TRBV20-1
d_gene: -
j_gene: TRBJ1-5
abundance: many
CDR3aa: CSARPGEGNQPQHF
CDR3nt: TGCAGTGCTAGGCCAGGGGAGGGCAATCAGCCCCAGCATTTT

v_gene: TRBV5-1
d_gene: -
j_gene: TRBJ1-4
abundance: many
CDR3aa: CASSGGKANEKLFF
CDR3nt: TGCGCCAGCAGCGGAGGGAAGGCTAATGAAAAACTGTTTTTT

v_gene: TRBV25-1
d_gene: TRBD1
j_gene: TRBJ2-7
abundance: many
CDR3aa: CASSELGTDRGSEQYF
CDR3nt: TGTGCCAGCAGTGAATTAGGTACCGACAGGGGGAGCGAGCAGTACTTC

v_gene: TRBV28
d_gene: -
j_gene: TRBJ1-2
abundance: many
CDR3aa: CASSSQSRAGYTF
CDR3nt: TGTGCCAGCAGTTCCCAAAGCAGGGCTGGCTACACCTTC

v_gene: TRBV4-2
d_gene: -
j_gene: TRBJ2-7
abundance: -
CDR3aa: CASSQEGLPYYEQYF
CDR3nt: TGTGCCAGCAGCCAAGAGGGACTCCCGTACTACGAGCAGTACTTC

v_gene: TRBV4-1
d_gene: TRBD1
j_gene: TRBJ1-5
abundance: many
CDR3aa: CASSQDASPLLPGGNQPQHF
CDR3nt: TGCGCCAGCAGCCAAGATGCCTCGCCCCTTCTTCCAGGGGGGAATCAGCCCCAGCATTTT

v_gene: TRBV6-5
d_gene: -
j_gene: TRBJ2-7
abundance: -
CDR3aa: CASSYASLTAGQYF
CDR3nt: TGTGCCAGCAGTTACGCCTCTTTGACAGCCGGGCAGTACTTC

v_gene: TRBV5-4
d_gene: TRBD1
j_gene: TRBJ1-1
abundance: many
CDR3aa: CASSFTGAWVGTEAFF
CDR3nt: TGTGCCAGCAGCTTTACAGGGGCGTGGGTGGGCACTGAAGCTTTCTTT

v_gene: TRBV19
d_gene: -
j_gene: TRBJ1-5
abundance: many
CDR3aa: CASSIAELVHSNQPQHF
CDR3nt: TGTGCCAGTAGTATTGCCGAGCTGGTCCATAGCAATCAGCCCCAGCATTTT

v_gene: TRBV29-1
d_gene: -
j_gene: TRBJ2-3
abundance: few
CDR3aa: CSDSGSTDTQYF
CDR3nt: TGCAGCGATAGCGGAAGCACAGATACGCAGTATTTT

v_gene: TRBV30
d_gene: TRBD2
j_gene: TRBJ2-7
abundance: many
CDR3aa: CAWKERGDEQYF
CDR3nt: TGTGCCTGGAAGGAGCGGGGGGACGAGCAGTACTTC

v_gene: TRBV7-7
d_gene: -
j_gene: TRBJ1-1
abundance: many
CDR3aa: CASSKDPNTEAFF
CDR3nt: TGTGCTAGCAGCAAGGATCCAAACACTGAAGCTTTCTTT

v_gene: TRBV14
d_gene: -
j_gene: TRBJ1-1
abundance: many
CDR3aa: CASGKRQYEAFF
CDR3nt: TGTGCCAGCGGGAAGAGACAGTACGAAGCTTTCTTT

v_gene: TRBV3-1
d_gene: -
j_gene: TRBJ1-1
abundance: few
CDR3aa: CASSQDDSGMNTEAFF
CDR3nt: TGTGCCAGCAGCCAAGATGACAGTGGAATGAACACTGAAGCTTTCTTT

v_gene: TRBV25-1
d_gene: TRBD2
j_gene: TRBJ2-2
abundance: many
CDR3aa: CASSEPPGGTTGELFF
CDR3nt: TGTGCCAGCAGTGAACCCCCGGGGGGGACCACCGGGGAGCTGTTTTTT

v_gene: TRBV5-4
d_gene: -
j_gene: TRBJ2-3
abundance: many
CDR3aa: CASSLDVGSTDTQYF
CDR3nt: TGTGCCAGCAGCTTGGATGTTGGAAGCACAGATACGCAGTATTTT

v_gene: TRBV11-2
d_gene: TRBD1
j_gene: TRBJ2-3
abundance: many
CDR3aa: CASSFRPAQGATDTQYF
CDR3nt: TGTGCCAGCAGCTTTCGCCCGGCCCAGGGGGCGACAGATACGCAGTATTTT

v_gene: TRBV10-3
d_gene: TRBD1
j_gene: TRBJ2-3
abundance: -
CDR3aa: CAISESKGARADTQYF
CDR3nt: TGTGCCATCAGTGAGTCGAAGGGGGCTCGGGCAGATACGCAGTATTTT

v_gene: TRBV6-5
d_gene: TRBD1
j_gene: TRBJ2-5
abundance: -
CDR3aa: CASSPGTGRGETQYF
CDR3nt: TGTGCCAGCAGTCCCGGGACAGGCCGTGGGGAGACCCAGTACTTC

v_gene: TRBV6-5
d_gene: -
j_gene: TRBJ2-7
abundance: many
CDR3aa: CASSFPTPDEQYF
CDR3nt: TGTGCCAGCAGTTTCCCGACTCCGGACGAGCAGTACTTC

v_gene: TRBV6-1
d_gene: -
j_gene: TRBJ2-5
abundance: -
CDR3aa: CASSLQTVQETQYF
CDR3nt: TGTGCCAGCAGTCTCCAGACAGTCCAAGAGACCCAGTACTTC

v_gene: TRBV30
d_gene: -
j_gene: TRBJ1-5
abundance: few
CDR3aa: CAWARRDGDQPQHF
CDR3nt: TGTGCCTGGGCCCGGAGGGACGGGGACCAGCCCCAGCATTTT

v_gene: TRBV7-2
d_gene: TRBD2
j_gene: TRBJ2-1
abundance: many
CDR3aa: CASSFLAGVQNEQFF
CDR3nt: TGTGCCAGCAGCTTTCTAGCGGGGGTTCAGAATGAGCAGTTCTTC

v_gene: TRBV5-5
d_gene: TRBD1
j_gene: TRBJ2-7
abundance: many
CDR3aa: CASSQGAEYEQYF
CDR3nt: TGTGCCAGCAGCCAGGGGGCCGAATACGAGCAGTACTTC

v_gene: TRBV5-1
d_gene: -
j_gene: TRBJ2-7
abundance: many
CDR3aa: CASSLGPGAQEQYF
CDR3nt: TGCGCCAGCAGCTTGGGTCCGGGGGCGCAGGAGCAGTACTTC

v_gene: TRBV20-1
d_gene: -
j_gene: TRBJ1-2
abundance: many
CDR3aa: CSARLQPNYGYTF
CDR3nt: TGCAGTGCTAGACTCCAGCCGAACTATGGCTACACCTTC

v_gene: TRBV5-5
d_gene: TRBD1
j_gene: TRBJ2-5
abundance: medium-sized
CDR3aa: CASTRTGQETQYF
CDR3nt: TGTGCCAGCACTCGGACAGGGCAAGAGACCCAGTACTTC

v_gene: TRBV7-6
d_gene: -
j_gene: TRBJ1-4
abundance: many
CDR3aa: CASSPHQGEKLFF
CDR3nt: TGTGCCAGCAGCCCTCATCAGGGAGAAAAACTGTTTTTT

v_gene: TRBV5-1
d_gene: -
j_gene: TRBJ1-5
abundance: few
CDR3aa: CASSLAVGNQPQHF
CDR3nt: TGCGCCAGCAGCTTGGCCGTTGGCAATCAGCCCCAGCATTTT

v_gene: TRBV12-3/TRBV12-4
d_gene: TRBD1
j_gene: TRBJ1-5
abundance: many
CDR3aa: CASSLARGGTESYSNQPQHF
CDR3nt: TGTGCCAGCAGTTTAGCGCGTGGGGGGACAGAAAGTTATAGCAATCAGCCCCAGCATTTT

v_gene: TRBV2
d_gene: TRBD1
j_gene: TRBJ2-3
abundance: many
CDR3aa: CASSEVGTGGTDTQYF
CDR3nt: TGTGCCAGCAGTGAAGTTGGGACAGGGGGCACAGATACGCAGTATTTT

v_gene: TRBV29-1
d_gene: TRBD2
j_gene: TRBJ2-7
abundance: -
CDR3aa: CSVEESGGAVNEQYF
CDR3nt: TGCAGCGTTGAAGAGAGCGGGGGGGCGGTCAACGAGCAGTACTTC

v_gene: TRBV27
d_gene: -
j_gene: TRBJ1-5
abundance: many
CDR3aa: CASSLRQFMPQHF
CDR3nt: TGTGCCAGCAGTTTACGGCAGTTCATGCCCCAGCATTTT

v_gene: TRBV5-1
d_gene: TRBD1
j_gene: TRBJ1-2
abundance: many
CDR3aa: CASSLFQNPGQGIYGYTF
CDR3nt: TGCGCCAGCAGCTTGTTTCAGAACCCGGGACAGGGGATATATGGCTACACCTTC

v_gene: TRBV7-3
d_gene: TRBD2
j_gene: TRBJ2-3
abundance: -
CDR3aa: CASSLYRLAGAPDTQYF
CDR3nt: TGTGCCAGCAGCTTATACAGACTAGCGGGGGCTCCAGATACGCAGTATTTT